One sample yielded the 21 T cell receptor beta chains listed below, sequenced in a study of blood T cell repertoires in COVID-19. Generated by immunoSEQ multiplex PCR, the TCRdb table keeps only in-frame clones and is missing some. The table includes around 370,000 clones, around 90% detected once. The sample comprised peripheral blood. Receptor source: a man aged 18 to 30 with active or convalescent COVID-19.

V gene TRBV29-1 combines with J gene TRBJ2-1; perhaps TRBD2 as D (6 bases). This CDR3 region has 13 residues. Germline lookup yields CDR1 SQVTM and CDR2 ANQGSEA. Between the trimmed V and J ends, which lost 1 base and 9 bases, there was a span of 13 bases. In DNA, the CDR3 is TGCAGCGTTGAAGTGGAGGGGCATGGTGAGCAGTTCTTC. Amino acid sequence: CSVEVEGHGEQFF.

This clone was observed a handful of times. V is TRBV28 and J is TRBJ1-6; a possible D gene is TRBD1 (5 bases). The ends were cut back, 10 bases at V and 9 bases at J, with 10 bases in the middle. Per germline, CDR1 MDHEN and CDR2 SYDVKM. The CDR3 has 11 residues. This chain's CDR3 is CATTRASPLHF. The CDR3 DNA sequence: TGTGCCACGACCAGGGCTTCACCCCTCCACTTT.

This sequence joins TRBV7-8 and TRBJ1-1; 9 nucleotides align to TRBD1. In germline, CDR1 is SGHVS, CDR2 FQNEAQ. Trimming cost V 4 bases and J 0 bases; bases outside gene matches: 3. There are 15 residues in the CDR3. DNA for the CDR3: TGTGCCAGCAGCTCGGGACAGGGTTTGAACACTGAAGCTTTCTTT. The encoded protein is CASSSGQGLNTEAFF.

V is TRBV7-2 and J is TRBJ2-2; D is uncertain. V was cut by 1 base and J by 4 bases, with 7 bases left in between. This CDR3 is 14 amino acids long. Germline values: CDR1 SGHTA, CDR2 FQGNSA. The CDR3 here is CASSLVVSTGELFF. CDR3 DNA: TGTGCCAGCAGCTTAGTGGTCAGCACCGGGGAGCTGTTTTTT. The complete variable domain, with remaining parts taken from reference TRBV7-2 and TRBJ2-2, reads GAGVSQSPSNKVTEKGKDVELRCDPISGHTALYWYRQSLGQGLEFLIYFQGNSAPDKSGLPSDRFSAERTGGSVSTLTIQRTQQEDSAVYLCASSLVVSTGELFFGEGSRLTVL.

This rearrangement joins TRBV19 to TRBJ2-7, with D possibly matching TRBD2 (6 bases). The CDR3 runs 15 residues. Per germline, CDR1 LNHDA and CDR2 SQIVND (reference sequence). V lost 4 bases and J 2 bases, leaving 15 bases between the germline ends. The chain's CDR3 is CASSTVGGAAYEQYF. CDR3 DNA sequence: TGTGCCAGTAGTACGGTCGGAGGGGCGGCCTACGAGCAGTACTTC.

In its sample, this clone was seen once. This chain links TRBV14 with TRBJ2-4; 11 bases match TRBD1. This CDR3 region has 14 residues. The V gene end was trimmed by 5 bases and the J gene end by 7 bases; junction bases not matched to a gene: 4. Germline V gene data show CDR1 as SGHDN and CDR2 as FVKESK. The DNA for the CDR3 is TGTGCCAGCAGCATAGGACAGGGGGCGAACATTCAGTACTTC. Amino acid sequence: CASSIGQGANIQYF.

The V and J genes are TRBV25-1 and TRBJ1-2; tentatively, D is TRBD1 (5 bases). CDR3 size: 14 residues. V lost 5 bases, J lost 6 bases, and 16 bases lay in between. The germline gives CDR1 MGHDK, CDR2 SYGVNS. The CDR3 sequence: CASSPGRQGDGYTF. CDR3 nucleotide sequence: TGTGCCAGCAGTCCCGGACGCCAGGGTGATGGCTACACCTTC.

The V and J genes are TRBV9 and TRBJ2-7; TRBD2 is a possible D gene (6 bases). Germline V lookup: CDR1 SGDLS, CDR2 YYNGEE. The CDR3 length is 13 residues. Trimming took off 3 bases at V and 7 bases at J, with 14 bases between the two ends. DNA of the CDR3: TGTGCCAGCAGCGGACCGTCTGGGGGGGAGCAGTACTTC. It specifies CASSGPSGGEQYF.

The gene calls are TRBV2 and TRBJ2-1; possibly TRBD2 for D (6 bases). This CDR3 region has 15 residues. Germline V CDR1 and CDR2: SNHLY, FYNNEI. V lost 7 bases and J 7 bases, leaving 20 bases between the germline ends. CDR3 protein: CASTFLGLVTNEQFF. For the CDR3, the DNA is TGTGCCAGCACCTTCCTGGGACTCGTTACAAATGAGCAGTTCTTC.

A single count supports this clone. The chain couples TRBV11-2 to TRBJ2-5; no reliable D call. The CDR3 contains 15 residues. The germline gives CDR1 SGHAT, CDR2 FQNNGV. V was pared by 0 bases and J by 1 base, with 9 bases between. Here the CDR3 reads CASSLDAAIQETQYF. In nucleotides, the CDR3 is TGTGCCAGCAGCTTAGATGCGGCTATCCAAGAGACCCAGTACTTC.

V usage is TRBV28 and J usage is TRBJ1-4; 11 nucleotides match TRBD1. Germline CDR1 is MDHEN and CDR2 is SYDVKM. The CDR3 totals 17 residues. V lost 2 bases and J lost 8; bases outside the gene matches: 10. The CDR3 is CASSLGGRTGGYEKLFF. In nucleotides, the CDR3 is TGTGCCAGCAGTTTAGGGGGTCGGACAGGGGGCTACGAAAAACTGTTTTTT.

The chain links TRBV19 to TRBJ1-1; D possibly corresponds to TRBD1 (6 bases). The CDR3 covers 14 residues. Germline V CDR1 and CDR2: LNHDA, SQIVND (reference sequence). Trimming cost V 3 bases and J 4 bases, with 12 bases left between them. The CDR3 is CASSIGGGSTEAFF. The CDR3 DNA reads as TGTGCCAGTAGTATTGGGGGCGGGAGCACTGAAGCTTTCTTT. The full variable domain, completed using reference TRBV19 and TRBJ1-1, is DGGITQSPKYLFRKEGQNVTLSCEQNLNHDAMYWYRQDPGQGLRLIYYSQIVNDFQKGDIAEGYSVSREKKESFPLTVTSAQKNPTAFYLCASSIGGGSTEAFFGQGTRLTVV.

The gene calls are TRBV29-1 and TRBJ1-4; D is unclear. V lost 4 bases and J 7 bases, leaving 10 bases between the germline ends. From germline, CDR1 is SQVTM and CDR2 ANQGSEA. This CDR3 contains 12 residues. The CDR3 DNA follows: TGCAGCGTTGCGTCAGCGAGTGAAAAACTGTTTTTT. Translating it yields CSVASASEKLFF.

This clone was seen only once. The chain recombines TRBV6-5 with TRBJ2-5; 11 nucleotides line up with TRBD2. Per germline, CDR1 MNHEY and CDR2 SVGAGI. This CDR3 contains 15 residues. J was trimmed by 3 bases and V by 6 bases; bases with no gene match: 6. CDR3 in DNA: TGTGCCAGCAGCCCCTCTAGCGGGAGGAAAGAGACCCAGTACTTC. It encodes CASSPSSGRKETQYF.

J is TRBJ2-1 and V is TRBV11-2, with a possible D match to TRBD2 (5 bases). V was trimmed by 3 bases and J by 9 bases, leaving 12 bases between them. CDR3 length: 13 residues. Germline V gives CDR1 SGHAT, CDR2 FQNNGV. The CDR3 here is CASSLGKGSEQFF. CDR3 bases: TGTGCCAGCAGCTTGGGTAAAGGGAGTGAGCAGTTCTTC.

V gene TRBV29-1 combines with J gene TRBJ2-7; TRBD1 agrees at 7 bases. The CDR3 spans 13 residues. The germline V gene has CDR1 SQVTM and CDR2 ANQGSEA. V trimming: 2 bases; J trimming: 6 bases; junction bases outside the gene matches: 7. CDR3 in DNA: TGCAGCGTTGAACAACATCGACAGGGCGAGCAGTACTTC. It yields the protein CSVEQHRQGEQYF.

The V call is TRBV4-2, the J call TRBJ2-1; no firm D call. V was pared by 4 bases and J by 4 bases, with 11 bases between. Per germline, CDR1 LGHNA and CDR2 YNFKEQ. The CDR3 is made up of 14 amino acids. The CDR3 DNA sequence: TGTGCCAGCAGCCCCAGCGTCGGGTACAATGAGCAGTTCTTC. Protein sequence: CASSPSVGYNEQFF.

This clone was detected only once. The CDR3 DNA is TGTGCCACCAGCCCAAGGAGGGGACAGCCGGTTGGTAACTATGGCTACACCTTC. It specifies CATSPRRGQPVGNYGYTF. V gene TRBV15 combines with J gene TRBJ1-2, with 7 bases that match TRBD1. This CDR3 region has 18 residues. Looked up from germline, CDR1 is LNHNV and CDR2 is YYDKDF (reference sequence). V lost 5 bases, J lost 1 base, and 16 bases stayed unmatched. Complete variable domain (other parts from reference TRBV15 and TRBJ1-2): DAMVIQNPRYQVTQFGKPVTLSCSQTLNHNVMYWYQQKSSQAPKLLFHYYDKDFNNEADTPDNFQSRRPNTSFCFLDIRSPGLGDTAMYLCATSPRRGQPVGNYGYTFGSGTRLTVV.

Only a few counts were recorded for this clone. The genes are TRBV7-2 and TRBJ1-6, with D uncertain. V was clipped by 1 base and J by 6 bases, with 4 bases between them. The CDR3 contains 13 residues. CDR1 and CDR2 from the germline V gene are SGHTA and FQGNSA. The CDR3 DNA reads TGTGCCAGCAGCTTAGGCAGTAATTCACCCCTCCACTTT. This translates into CASSLGSNSPLHF.

This rearrangement joins TRBV7-6 to TRBJ1-2; 8 bases are shared with TRBD1. The V segment lost 4 bases and the J segment 1 base; nucleotides outside the gene matches: 5. Germline V gene lookup returns CDR1 SGHVS and CDR2 FNYEAQ. The CDR3 has 15 amino acids. This CDR3 reads CASSSQGALNYGYTF. CDR3 nucleotide sequence: TGTGCCAGCAGCTCGCAGGGGGCCCTTAACTATGGCTACACCTTC.

This sequence joins TRBV4-1 and TRBJ2-7, with TRBD1 matching over 8 bases. The CDR3 totals 15 residues. The ends lost 3 bases at V and 0 bases at J; junction bases unmatched: 4. Germline V CDR1 and CDR2: MGHRA, YSYEKL. The CDR3 loop is CASSHPTGGSYEQYF. The DNA of the CDR3 is TGCGCCAGCAGCCACCCAACAGGGGGCTCCTACGAGCAGTACTTC.